The 24 T cell receptor beta chains below come from one sample, sequenced in a study of T-cell reconstitution after alpha-beta-depleted transplantation in children. TCRbeta library construction was performed incorporating unique molecular identifiers. TCRdb reanalysed the PCR reads using MiXCR and keeps one entry per CDR3 protein. The table records about 600,000 distinct CDR3 sequences, roughly 13% of them present only once. Sequenced material: PBMCs, mostly from graft donor cells, taken 360 days after TCRalphabeta/CD19-depleted stem cell transplant. These receptor sequences come from a male patient between 5 and 17 years old who had a stem cell transplant for acute myeloid leukemia, so the T cells may come from the graft donor.

The V and J genes are TRBV7-9 and TRBJ2-3; 9 bases are shared with TRBD1. This CDR3 is built from 16 residues. CDR1 is SEHNR and CDR2 is FQNEAQ in the germline V gene (reference sequence). Unmatched junction bases numbered 11, after V lost 7 bases and J lost 3 bases. DNA for the CDR3: TGTGCCAGCAATCTTCCCGGGACAGGGCGGACAGATACGCAGTATTTT. This sequence encodes CASNLPGTGRTDTQYF. Drawing the rest from reference TRBV7-9 and TRBJ2-3, the complete variable domain is DTGVSQNPRHKITKRGQNVTFRCDPISEHNRLYWYRQTLGQGPEFLTYFQNEAQLEKSRLLSDRFSAERPKGSFSTLEIQRTEQGDSAMYLCASNLPGTGRTDTQYFGPGTRLTVL.

This clonotype was picked up many times. CDR3 residues: CASSLWTGQETQYF. CDR3 sequence (DNA): TGTGCCAGCAGCCTCTGGACAGGTCAAGAGACCCAGTACTTC. The V and J genes are TRBV7-2 and TRBJ2-5, with 7 bases aligning to TRBD1. V lost 5 bases to trimming and J lost 2 bases; unmatched junction nucleotides: 5. CDR3 size: 14 residues. CDR1 and CDR2 from the germline V gene are SGHTA and FQGNSA.

This clonotype was recorded a few times. The CDR3, as DNA: TGTGCCAGCAGCTTTAGCGCCGGGAGCTCTGGAAACACCATATATTTT. Protein product: CASSFSAGSSGNTIYF. The chain links TRBV7-9 to TRBJ1-3, with D uncertain. The CDR3 is made up of 16 amino acids. V lost 3 bases and J lost 0, with 12 bases in between. From germline, CDR1 is SEHNR and CDR2 FQNEAQ (reference sequence).

The rearrangement links TRBV30 to TRBJ2-4; tentative D call: TRBD1 (5 bases). This CDR3 region has 14 residues. Looked up from germline, CDR1 is GTSNPN and CDR2 is SVGIG (reference sequence). Trimming left V 2 bases short and J 3 bases short, with 11 bases between. The CDR3 loop is CAWSWAGLKNIQYF. The CDR3 nucleotides are TGTGCCTGGAGTTGGGCAGGGCTCAAAAACATTCAGTACTTC.

This clonotype appeared a few times. The V and J genes are TRBV6-2 or TRBV6-3 and TRBJ2-7, with TRBD2 identical over 11 bases. From germline, CDR1 is MNHEY and CDR2 SVGEGT. The CDR3 has 15 residues. V gave up 0 bases and J gave up 5 bases; unmatched junction bases: 3. The CDR3 protein is CASSYSTLAGDEQYF. DNA for the CDR3: TGTGCCAGCAGTTACTCGACACTAGCGGGAGACGAGCAGTACTTC.

This clonotype was counted only a few times. The chain employs TRBV20-1 and TRBJ1-2, with a possible D match to TRBD1 (6 bases). This CDR3 contains 14 residues. CDR1 is DFQATT and CDR2 is SNEGSKA in the germline V gene (reference sequence). Between the trimmed V and J ends, which lost 6 bases and 1 base, there was a span of 15 bases. The CDR3 region has the DNA TGCAGTGCGGAACAGGGAACTAGTAACTATGGCTACACCTTC. It specifies CSAEQGTSNYGYTF.

CDR3 sequence (DNA): TGTGCCAGCAGCCCATGGGGTTCAGGCAATGAGCAGTTCTTC. Amino acid sequence: CASSPWGSGNEQFF. The rearrangement joins TRBV9 to TRBJ2-1; D is undetermined. V lost 4 bases, J lost 6 bases, and 14 bases lay in between. There are 14 residues in the CDR3. Germline CDR1 SGDLS, CDR2 YYNGEE.

At least ten counts were recorded for this clonotype. The chain employs TRBV24-1 and TRBJ2-1; TRBD2 aligns across 12 bases. After removal of 0 bases from V and 7 bases from J, the junction contained 6 bases not matched to a gene. Germline V gene data show CDR1 as KGHDR and CDR2 as SFDVKD. The CDR3 spans 17 residues. CDR3 sequence reads: CATSDLPTSGSRNEQFF. The DNA for the CDR3 is TGTGCCACCAGTGATTTGCCGACTAGCGGGAGTCGAAATGAGCAGTTCTTC.

This clonotype was observed a few times. CDR3 residues: CASRKLHTDTQYF. The DNA of the CDR3 is TGTGCCAGCAGAAAACTCCACACAGATACGCAGTATTTT. The chain is built from TRBV6-1 and TRBJ2-3; the D is unclear. CDR3 length: 13 residues. Trimming removed 6 bases at V and 2 bases at J, with 9 bases between. Per the germline V gene, CDR1 is MNHNS and CDR2 is SASEGT.

In this sample, this clonotype turned up many times. CDR3 amino acids: CASSLFGTVSYEQYF. The CDR3 nucleotides are TGTGCCAGCAGTTTGTTCGGGACAGTTAGCTACGAGCAGTACTTC. This chain uses TRBV28 with TRBJ2-7, with TRBD1 identical over 7 bases. Germline trimming cut 3 bases from V and 3 bases from J; bases unmatched to any gene: 8. In germline, CDR1 is MDHEN, CDR2 SYDVKM. There are 15 residues in the CDR3. Full variable domain (rest looked up from reference TRBV28 and TRBJ2-7): DVKVTQSSRYLVKRTGEKVFLECVQDMDHENMFWYRQDPGLGLRLIYFSYDVKMKEKGDIPEGYSVSREKKERFSLILESASTNQTSMYLCASSLFGTVSYEQYFGPGTRLTVT.

This clonotype was recorded at least ten times. The chain joins TRBV6-2 or TRBV6-3 to TRBJ2-2; TRBD2 agrees at 8 bases. Germline V gives CDR1 MNHEY, CDR2 SVGEGT. This CDR3 has 14 amino acids. Unmatched junction bases numbered 8, after V lost 6 bases and J lost 8 bases. CDR3 residues: CASSPSGSTGELFF. Written as DNA, the CDR3 is TGTGCCAGCAGCCCCAGCGGGAGTACGGGGGAGCTGTTTTTT.

The chain's CDR3 is CASSPAASGMGNEQFF. In DNA, the CDR3 is TGTGCCAGCAGCCCCGCGGCTAGCGGGATGGGCAATGAGCAGTTCTTC. The rearrangement links TRBV6-9 to TRBJ2-1; TRBD2 agrees at 9 bases. CDR1 and CDR2 (germline): MNHGY, SVAAGI. The CDR3 consists of 16 residues. J gave up 6 bases and V 6 bases, and 12 bases lay outside the gene matches.

This clonotype was seen a handful of times. The V gene is TRBV12-3 or TRBV12-4, the J gene TRBJ2-3; possible D gene TRBD1, 6 bases. Deletions cut 3 bases from V and 3 bases from J, with 19 bases between. The CDR3 is made up of 17 amino acids. The CDR3 here is CASSFPITGTITDTQYF. The CDR3 DNA is TGTGCCAGCAGTTTTCCCATAACCGGGACAATAACAGATACGCAGTATTTT.

The V call is TRBV18, the J call TRBJ2-2; no reliable D call. This CDR3 region has 16 residues. Germline V gene lookup returns CDR1 KGHSH and CDR2 LQKENI. V was pared by 3 bases and J by 0 bases, with 11 bases between. Here the CDR3 reads CASSPRVTANTGELFF. DNA for the CDR3: TGTGCCAGCTCACCCCGAGTTACCGCGAACACCGGGGAGCTGTTTTTT. Complete variable domain (other parts from reference TRBV18 and TRBJ2-2): NAGVMQNPRHLVRRRGQEARLRCSPMKGHSHVYWYRQLPEEGLKFMVYLQKENIIDESGMPKERFSAEFPKEGPSILRIQQVVRGDSAAYFCASSPRVTANTGELFFGEGSRLTVL.

This clonotype has just a few counts. The V and J genes are TRBV4-3 and TRBJ2-2; D might be TRBD1 (6 bases). V lost 4 bases to trimming and J lost 6 bases, with 15 bases between them. CDR1 is LGHNA and CDR2 is YSLEER in the germline V gene. The CDR3 runs 15 residues. The CDR3 DNA follows: TGCGCCAGCAGCCGATCAGCAGGGGTTGCCGGGGAGCTGTTTTTT. Translated, it gives CASSRSAGVAGELFF.

DNA of the CDR3: TGCGCCAGCAGCCCTAGGACAGCGGTGGGGGAGACCCAGTACTTC. Residues: CASSPRTAVGETQYF. This chain connects TRBV4-3 to TRBJ2-5, with a possible D match to TRBD1 (6 bases). The CDR3 length is 15 residues. V was cut by 4 bases and J by 5 bases, with 17 bases left in between. Germline V gene sequence: CDR1 LGHNA, CDR2 YSLEER.

Concerning this clonotype itself: The junction does not match germline at one end; this may be a read error. The chain recombines TRBV4-2 with TRBJ1-6; weak D call: TRBD1 (6 bases). This CDR3 has 13 residues. Germline CDR1 reads LGHNA; CDR2 reads YNFKEQ. The chain's CDR3 is CASTQEGDSPLHF. CDR3 DNA sequence: TGTGCCAGCACCCAAGAGGGGGATTCACCCCTCCACTTT.

This clonotype was detected ten times or more. The V and J genes are TRBV7-9 and TRBJ2-6; D is possibly TRBD1 (6 bases). Deletions cut 3 bases from V and 2 bases from J, with 14 bases between. This CDR3 comprises 17 residues. Germline lookup yields CDR1 SEHNR and CDR2 FQNEAQ (reference sequence). In nucleotides, the CDR3 is TGTGCCAGCAGCTTTACAGGGCAGAGGCCTGGGGCCAACGTCCTGACTTTC. Encoded protein: CASSFTGQRPGANVLTF.

The J gene is TRBJ2-2, the V gene TRBV29-1; D may be TRBD2 (5 bases). Trimming left V 5 bases short and J 2 bases short, with 9 bases between. This CDR3 is 13 amino acids long. Looked up from germline, CDR1 is SQVTM and CDR2 is ANQGSEA. CDR3 sequence: CSVWTHNTGELFF. The CDR3 DNA reads TGCAGCGTTTGGACTCATAACACCGGGGAGCTGTTTTTT.

The J gene is TRBJ2-5, the V gene TRBV29-1, with 7 bases aligning to TRBD1. In germline, CDR1 is SQVTM, CDR2 ANQGSEA. The CDR3 runs to 13 residues. V lost 7 bases to trimming and J lost 5 bases; unmatched junction nucleotides: 10. CDR3 in amino acids: CSALTGFLETQYF. The CDR3 region has the DNA TGCAGCGCCCTGACAGGGTTTCTGGAGACCCAGTACTTC. Variable domain in full (rest from reference TRBV29-1 and TRBJ2-5): SAVISQKPSRDICQRGTSLTIQCQVDSQVTMMFWYRQQPGQSLTLIATANQGSEATYESGFVIDKFPISRPNLTFSTLTVSNMSPEDSSIYLCSALTGFLETQYFGPGTRLLVL.

This clonotype was seen only a few times. This chain joins TRBV28 and TRBJ2-1, with D tentatively TRBD2 (5 bases). Trimming left V 5 bases short and J 12 bases short, with 20 bases between. Per germline, CDR1 MDHEN and CDR2 SYDVKM. The CDR3 has 14 amino acids. CDR3 sequence (DNA): TGTGCCAGCAGTCGGGATGCGACGGGCGGCAGGCAGTTCTTC. This sequence encodes CASSRDATGGRQFF.

The rearrangement joins TRBV20-1 to TRBJ2-7, with no clear D. Germline assignment: CDR1 DFQATT and CDR2 SNEGSKA (reference sequence). The CDR3 loop spans 10 amino acids. The ends were cut back, 4 bases at V and 6 bases at J, with 7 bases in the middle. CDR3 amino acids: CSANRGEQYF. DNA of the CDR3: TGCAGTGCTAATAGAGGCGAGCAGTACTTC.

The chain has TRBV7-3 and TRBJ2-7; 10 positions agree with TRBD2. This CDR3 is 15 amino acids long. Germline V lookup: CDR1 SGHTA, CDR2 FQGTGA. The junction had 8 bases not matched to a gene; V was cut back by 5 bases and J by 4 bases. CDR3 in DNA: TGTGCCAGCAGCCCTCTAGCGGGAGCAATTTACGAGCAGTACTTC. Residues: CASSPLAGAIYEQYF.

This clonotype was counted only a few times. The chain uses TRBV29-1 and TRBJ2-7, with D perhaps matching TRBD1 (6 bases). The germline V and J ends were trimmed by 6 bases and 2 bases, with 23 bases remaining between them. Per germline, CDR1 SQVTM and CDR2 ANQGSEA. The CDR3 has 16 amino acids. The CDR3 sequence is CSVDSSRGRGPYEQYF. CDR3 DNA: TGCAGCGTCGATTCCTCTAGGGGCAGGGGCCCCTACGAGCAGTACTTC.